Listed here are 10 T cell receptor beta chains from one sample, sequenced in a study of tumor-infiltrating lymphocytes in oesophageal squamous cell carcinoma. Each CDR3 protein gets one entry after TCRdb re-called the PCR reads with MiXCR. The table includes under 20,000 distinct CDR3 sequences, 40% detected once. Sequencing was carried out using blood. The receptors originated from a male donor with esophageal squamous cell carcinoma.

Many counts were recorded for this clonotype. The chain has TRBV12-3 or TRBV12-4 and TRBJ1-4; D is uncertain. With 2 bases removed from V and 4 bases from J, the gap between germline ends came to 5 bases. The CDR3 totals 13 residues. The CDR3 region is CASSLQVNEKLFF. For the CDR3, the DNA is TGTGCCAGCAGTTTACAGGTTAATGAAAAACTGTTTTTT.

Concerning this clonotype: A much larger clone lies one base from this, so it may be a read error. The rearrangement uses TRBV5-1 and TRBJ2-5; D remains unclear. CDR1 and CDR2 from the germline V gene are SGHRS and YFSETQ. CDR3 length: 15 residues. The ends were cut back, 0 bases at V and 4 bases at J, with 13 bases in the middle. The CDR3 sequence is CASSLGGRIRETQYF. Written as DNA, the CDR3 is TGCGCCAGCAGCTTGGGAGGACGGATCCGAGAGACCCAGTACTTC.

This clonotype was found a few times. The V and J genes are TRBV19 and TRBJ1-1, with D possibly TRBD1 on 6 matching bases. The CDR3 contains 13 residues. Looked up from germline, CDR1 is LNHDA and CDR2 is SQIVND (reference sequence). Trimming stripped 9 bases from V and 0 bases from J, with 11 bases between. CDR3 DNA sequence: TGTGCCAGCCAGGACAGACTGAACACTGAAGCTTTCTTT. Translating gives CASQDRLNTEAFF.

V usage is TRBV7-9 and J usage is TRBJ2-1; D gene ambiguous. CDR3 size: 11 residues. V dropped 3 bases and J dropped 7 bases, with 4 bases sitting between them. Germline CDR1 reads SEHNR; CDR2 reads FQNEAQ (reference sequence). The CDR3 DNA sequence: TGTGCCAGCAGCTTCGGAAATGAGCAGTTCTTC. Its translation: CASSFGNEQFF.

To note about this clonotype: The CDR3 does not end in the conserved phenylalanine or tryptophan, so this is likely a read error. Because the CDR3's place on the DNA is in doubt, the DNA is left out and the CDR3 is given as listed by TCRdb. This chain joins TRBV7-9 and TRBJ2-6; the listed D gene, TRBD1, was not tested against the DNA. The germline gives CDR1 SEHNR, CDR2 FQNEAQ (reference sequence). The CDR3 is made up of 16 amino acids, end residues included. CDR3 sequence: CASSLGTRQETQYFGA.

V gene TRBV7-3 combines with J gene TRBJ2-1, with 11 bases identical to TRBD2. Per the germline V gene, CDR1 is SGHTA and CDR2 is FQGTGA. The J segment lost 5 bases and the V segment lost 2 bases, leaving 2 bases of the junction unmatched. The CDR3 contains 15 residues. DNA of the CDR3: TGTGCCAGCAGCTTAGGGACTAGCGGCAACAATGAGCAGTTCTTC. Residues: CASSLGTSGNNEQFF.

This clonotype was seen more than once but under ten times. The CDR3 protein is CASSPPIAQQQFF. CDR3 DNA: TGTGCCAGCAGCCCCCCTATTGCACAACAGCAGTTCTTC. The genes are TRBV7-6 and TRBJ2-1; no definite D call. The V end lost 5 bases, the J end lost 11 bases, and 16 bases lay between the germline ends. Germline CDR1 and CDR2: SGHVS and FNYEAQ. The CDR3 runs 13 residues.

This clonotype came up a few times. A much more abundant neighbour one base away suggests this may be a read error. Written as DNA, the CDR3 is TGTGCCAGCACCCCTCCCGGGAGGGTTTACAATGAGCAGTACTTC. It encodes CASTPPGRVYNEQYF. The rearrangement joins TRBV9 to TRBJ2-1, with 8 bases aligning to TRBD2. The J call is in doubt because the DNA end fits TRBJ2-7 better. The CDR3 runs to 15 residues. The germline V gene has CDR1 SGDLS and CDR2 YYNGEE.

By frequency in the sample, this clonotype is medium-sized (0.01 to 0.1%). The CDR3 DNA follows: TGTGCCAGCAGCTTAGGGGGTTGGTACACTGAAGCTTTCTTT. Amino acid sequence: CASSLGGWYTEAFF. The V and J genes are TRBV7-2 and TRBJ1-1; D is uncertain. This CDR3 is built from 14 residues. The V end was cut by 1 base, the J end by 3 bases, with 9 bases between. Per germline, CDR1 SGHTA and CDR2 FQGNSA.

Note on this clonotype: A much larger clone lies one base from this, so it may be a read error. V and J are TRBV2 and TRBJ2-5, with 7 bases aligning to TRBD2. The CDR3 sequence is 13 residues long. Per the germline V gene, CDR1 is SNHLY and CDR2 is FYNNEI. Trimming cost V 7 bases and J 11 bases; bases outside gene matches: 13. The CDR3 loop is CASKAGLYNEQYF. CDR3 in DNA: TGTGCCAGCAAAGCGGGGTTATACAATGAGCAGTACTTC.